The clone carrying this T cell receptor beta chain has more than one count but fewer than ten. Use of 60 Vbeta and 13 Jbeta primers characterized the PCR. TCRdb keeps only in-frame clones here, not all; method: immunoSEQ multiplex PCR. The sample holds about 160,000 clones; 80% to 90% are singletons and the top ten take approximately 2%. The data stem from a study of cytomegalovirus exposure and HLA in healthy donors. CDR3 length: 15 residues. In germline, CDR1 is MRHNA, CDR2 SNTAGT. V dropped 0 bases and J dropped 4; count of bases not matched to a gene: 4. The chain employs TRBV6-4 and TRBJ1-2; 8 nucleotides align to TRBD1. This sequence was found in a young woman in good health and CMV-seronegative. Sequenced sample: PBMCs. The CDR3 loop is CASSDSGTGLYGYTF. As DNA, the CDR3 is TGTGCCAGCAGTGACTCCGGGACAGGCCTCTATGGCTACACCTTC.